This T cell receptor beta chain stems from a study of STAT5B mutations in CD4+ large granular lymphocyte leukemia. Using immunoSEQ multiplex PCR, the repertoire was profiled, and TCRdb retains in-frame clones only, with some absent. The sample gives almost 20,000 clones, approximately 84% of which show up once; 13% is in the top ten. A remark on this clone: Its target is unknown.

Germline V gene data show CDR1 as GTSNPN and CDR2 as SVGIG (reference sequence). This CDR3 has 13 amino acids. Whole-study findings and limits: Without putative leukemic clones, patient CD4-sorted repertoires remained more clonal than healthy CD4+ repertoires.

The sample consisted of CD4+ T cells from blood buffy coats. The source is a human donor in good health. The V call is TRBV30, the J call TRBJ2-1; TRBD2 matches 8 bases. The CDR3 coding sequence is TGTGCAGGAGGGCTAGCGGGCTCGGCAGAGCAGTTCTTC. This encodes CAGGLAGSAEQFF.